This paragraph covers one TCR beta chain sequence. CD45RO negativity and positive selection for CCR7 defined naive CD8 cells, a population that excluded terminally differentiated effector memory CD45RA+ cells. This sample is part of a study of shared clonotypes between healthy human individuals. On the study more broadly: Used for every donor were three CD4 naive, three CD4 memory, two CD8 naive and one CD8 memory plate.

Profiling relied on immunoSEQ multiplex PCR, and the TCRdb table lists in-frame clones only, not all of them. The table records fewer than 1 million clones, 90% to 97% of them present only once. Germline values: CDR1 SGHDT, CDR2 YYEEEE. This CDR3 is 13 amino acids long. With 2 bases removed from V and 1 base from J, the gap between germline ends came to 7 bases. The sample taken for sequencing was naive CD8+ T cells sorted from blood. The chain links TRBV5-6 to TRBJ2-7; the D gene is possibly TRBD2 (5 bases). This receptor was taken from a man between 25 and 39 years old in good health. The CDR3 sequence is CASSFRESYEQYF. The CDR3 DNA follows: TGTGCCAGCAGCTTCCGGGAATCCTACGAGCAGTACTTC.